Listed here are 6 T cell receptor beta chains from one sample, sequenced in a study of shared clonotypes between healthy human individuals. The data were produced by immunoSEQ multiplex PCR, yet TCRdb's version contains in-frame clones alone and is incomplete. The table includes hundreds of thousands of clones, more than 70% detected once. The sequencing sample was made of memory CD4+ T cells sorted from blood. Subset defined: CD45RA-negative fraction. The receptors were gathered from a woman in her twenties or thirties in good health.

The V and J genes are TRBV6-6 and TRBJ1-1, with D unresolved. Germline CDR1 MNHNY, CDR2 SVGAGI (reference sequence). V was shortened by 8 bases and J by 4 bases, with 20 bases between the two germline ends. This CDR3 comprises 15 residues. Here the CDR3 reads CASQKAGIKVTEAFF. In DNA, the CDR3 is TGTGCCAGCCAGAAGGCGGGGATTAAGGTCACTGAAGCTTTCTTT.

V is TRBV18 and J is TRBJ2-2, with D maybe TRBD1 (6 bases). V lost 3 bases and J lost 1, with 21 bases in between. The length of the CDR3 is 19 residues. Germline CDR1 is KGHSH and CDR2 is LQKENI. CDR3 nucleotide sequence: TGTGCCAGCTCACCCTTCCCTGGGGGCGCCGACGGGAACACCGGGGAGCTGTTTTTT. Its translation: CASSPFPGGADGNTGELFF.

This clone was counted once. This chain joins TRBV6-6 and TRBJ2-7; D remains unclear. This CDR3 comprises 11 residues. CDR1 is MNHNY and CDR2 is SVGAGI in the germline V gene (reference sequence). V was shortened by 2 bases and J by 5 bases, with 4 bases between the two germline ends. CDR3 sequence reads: CASSYDNEQYF. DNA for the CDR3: TGTGCCAGCAGTTACGACAACGAGCAGTACTTC.

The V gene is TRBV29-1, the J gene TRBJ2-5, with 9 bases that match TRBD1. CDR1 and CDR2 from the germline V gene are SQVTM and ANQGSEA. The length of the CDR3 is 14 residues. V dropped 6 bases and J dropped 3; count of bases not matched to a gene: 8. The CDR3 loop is CSVDFRTGEETQYF. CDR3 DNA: TGCAGCGTCGATTTTCGGACAGGGGAAGAGACCCAGTACTTC.

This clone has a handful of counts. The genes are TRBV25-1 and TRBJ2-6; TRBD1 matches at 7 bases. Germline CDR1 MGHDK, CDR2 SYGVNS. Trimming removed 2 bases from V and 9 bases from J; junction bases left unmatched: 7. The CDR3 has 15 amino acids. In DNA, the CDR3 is TGTGCCAGCAGTGAACCCGACAGGGTAGACAACGTCCTGACTTTC. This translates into CASSEPDRVDNVLTF.

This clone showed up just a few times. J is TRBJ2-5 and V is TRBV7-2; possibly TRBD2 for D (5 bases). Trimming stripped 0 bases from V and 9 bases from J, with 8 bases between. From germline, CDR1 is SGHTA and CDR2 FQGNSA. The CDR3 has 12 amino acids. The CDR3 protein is CASSLALGAQYF. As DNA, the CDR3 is TGTGCCAGCAGCTTAGCCCTCGGGGCCCAGTACTTC.